These 12 T cell receptor beta chains originate from one sample sequenced in a study of early stage breast cancer tumors. Repertoires were generated with immunoSEQ multiplex PCR, while TCRdb's copy carries only in-frame clones and drops some. In the table there are about 48,000 clones, 65% to 90% of which are singletons. Source material: blood. These receptors originate from a person aged 45 to 59 with breast cancer.

The chain recombines TRBV13 with TRBJ2-1; 8 nucleotides match TRBD2. Germline CDR1 is PRHDT and CDR2 is FYEKMQ (reference sequence). The junction had 7 bases not matched to a gene; V was cut back by 6 bases and J by 0 bases. The CDR3 runs 16 residues. In DNA form, the CDR3 reads TGTGCCAGCAGATTTAGCGGGGAGTCCTCCTACAATGAGCAGTTCTTC. This translates into CASRFSGESSYNEQFF.

The chain carries TRBV10-2 and TRBJ2-1, with TRBD2 as a possible D gene (5 bases). V was trimmed by 6 bases and J by 4 bases, leaving 19 bases between them. The CDR3 spans 16 residues. Per the germline V gene, CDR1 is WSHSY and CDR2 is SAAADI. CDR3 residues: CASRSATNLSYNEQFF. In DNA form, the CDR3 reads TGCGCCAGCAGGTCCGCGACTAACCTTTCATACAATGAGCAGTTCTTC.

CDR3 bases: TGTGCCAGCAGCTCTACATATCCCGCGGACAGTCCGAGATACAATGAGCAGTTCTTC. Its translation: CASSSTYPADSPRYNEQFF. V usage is TRBV11-3 and J usage is TRBJ2-1; possible D gene TRBD1, 6 bases. CDR3 length equals 19 residues. From germline, CDR1 is SGHNT and CDR2 YENEEA. Trimming shortened V by 4 bases and J by 4 bases, and 26 bases separated the two germline ends.

The genes are TRBV19 and TRBJ1-1; 8 bases align to TRBD1. Trimming cost V 3 bases and J 1 base; bases outside gene matches: 1. The CDR3 runs 14 residues. Germline CDR1 LNHDA, CDR2 SQIVND (reference sequence). The CDR3 DNA sequence: TGTGCCAGTAGTATTGACAGGGGGAACACTGAAGCTTTCTTT. It specifies CASSIDRGNTEAFF.

This sequence joins TRBV28 and TRBJ1-5; D unresolved. V was shortened by 3 bases and J by 7 bases, with 7 bases between the two germline ends. This CDR3 spans 12 amino acids. Germline V gene sequence: CDR1 MDHEN, CDR2 SYDVKM. The CDR3 spells CASSFGMQPQHF. Written as DNA, the CDR3 is TGTGCCAGCAGTTTCGGAATGCAGCCCCAGCATTTT.

This clone showed up just a few times. The rearrangement joins TRBV19 to TRBJ1-5; maybe TRBD1 (6 bases). This CDR3 spans 13 amino acids. Trimming cost V 7 bases and J 4 bases, with 11 bases left between them. The germline gives CDR1 LNHDA, CDR2 SQIVND (reference sequence). The CDR3 DNA reads as TGTGCCAGTACTAACAGGGTTAATCAGCCCCAGCATTTT. It is translated as CASTNRVNQPQHF.

Points on this clone: The sample contains more than one DNA sequence encoding this CDR3. The V call is TRBV7-8, the J call TRBJ2-3; D call uncertain. The germline V gene encodes CDR1 SGHVS and CDR2 FQNEAQ. The CDR3 is 13 amino acids. V dropped 1 base and J dropped 1 base, with 3 bases sitting between them. The CDR3 nucleotides read TGTGCCAGCAGCTTAGGAGGCACAGATACGCAGTATTTT. It yields the protein CASSLGGTDTQYF.

The chain has TRBV4-2 and TRBJ1-5; the D is unclear. Germline V CDR1 and CDR2: LGHNA, YNFKEQ. V shed 0 bases and J shed 3 bases, with 12 bases lying between them. The CDR3 consists of 16 residues. The CDR3 nucleotides read TGTGCCAGCAGCCAAGATTTTACACAGAACAATCAGCCCCAGCATTTT. Its translation: CASSQDFTQNNQPQHF.

The genes are TRBV28 and TRBJ1-5; TRBD1 matches 10 bases. The CDR3 loop spans 16 amino acids. Trimming took 0 bases from V and 5 from J; bases not matched to a gene: 4. Germline V gene sequence: CDR1 MDHEN, CDR2 SYDVKM. The CDR3 region is CASSLWTGGRDQPQHF. The CDR3 DNA follows: TGTGCCAGCAGTTTATGGACAGGGGGCAGGGATCAGCCCCAGCATTTT. Filled out from reference TRBV28 and TRBJ1-5, the complete variable domain reads DVKVTQSSRYLVKRTGEKVFLECVQDMDHENMFWYRQDPGLGLRLIYFSYDVKMKEKGDIPEGYSVSREKKERFSLILESASTNQTSMYLCASSLWTGGRDQPQHFGDGTRLSIL.

The rearrangement links TRBV30 to TRBJ2-2; D is ambiguous. CDR3 size: 12 residues. With 3 bases removed from V and 1 base from J, the gap between germline ends came to 3 bases. Germline assignment: CDR1 GTSNPN and CDR2 SVGIG (reference sequence). The DNA for the CDR3 is TGTGCCTGGAGGGTGAACACCGGGGAGCTGTTTTTT. Translating it yields CAWRVNTGELFF.

This CDR3 is CASKSGPSYEQYF. DNA for the CDR3: TGTGCCAGCAAATCAGGACCCTCCTACGAGCAGTACTTC. The J gene is TRBJ2-7, the V gene TRBV7-2; D is unclear. In germline, CDR1 is SGHTA, CDR2 FQGNSA. Between the trimmed V and J ends, which lost 7 bases and 0 bases, there was a span of 10 bases. The CDR3 covers 13 residues.

The V call is TRBV4-3, the J call TRBJ2-7; TRBD2 might be the D (6 bases). Trimming pared 0 bases from V and 3 bases from J, leaving 12 bases between. The CDR3 covers 15 residues. Germline CDR1 is LGHNA and CDR2 is YSLEER. This CDR3 is CASSQDRRGGYEQYF. The CDR3 DNA is TGCGCCAGCAGCCAAGATCGGCGGGGAGGCTACGAGCAGTACTTC.